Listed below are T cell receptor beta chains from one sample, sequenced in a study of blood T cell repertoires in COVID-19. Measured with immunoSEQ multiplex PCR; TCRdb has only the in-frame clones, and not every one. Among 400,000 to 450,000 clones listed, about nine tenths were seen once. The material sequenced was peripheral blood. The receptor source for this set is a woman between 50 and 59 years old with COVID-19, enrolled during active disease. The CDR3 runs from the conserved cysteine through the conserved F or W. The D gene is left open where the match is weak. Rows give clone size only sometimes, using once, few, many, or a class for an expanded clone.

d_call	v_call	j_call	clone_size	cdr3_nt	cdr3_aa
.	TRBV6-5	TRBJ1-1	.	.	CASILDRITEAFF
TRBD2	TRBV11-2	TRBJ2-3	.	TGTGCCAGCAGCTTAAGCGGGGGGGCTTTAGATACGCAGTATTTT	CASSLSGGALDTQYF
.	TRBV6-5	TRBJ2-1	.	TGTGCCACTTCCCCTACTAGTTTCGGTGAGCAGTTCTTC	CATSPTSFGEQFF
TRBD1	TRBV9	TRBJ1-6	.	TGTGCCAGCAGCACCGACAGGGTAGGATCACCCCTCCACTTT	CASSTDRVGSPLHF
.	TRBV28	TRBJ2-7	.	TGTGCCTGGGGGGACTACGAGCAGTACTTC	CAWGDYEQYF
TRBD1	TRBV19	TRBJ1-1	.	TGTGCCAGTAGTCTGCTAGGACAGGGGGCTATTGCTGAAGCTTTCTTT	CASSLLGQGAIAEAFF
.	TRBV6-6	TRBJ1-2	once	TGTGCCAGCAGTTACGAACAAAACATCCAGGGCTACACCTTC	CASSYEQNIQGYTF
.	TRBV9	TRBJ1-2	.	TGTGCCAGCAGCCCTCGGGAATCCGGGGGCTACACCTTC	CASSPRESGGYTF
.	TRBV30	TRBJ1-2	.	TGTGCCTGGAGTGCTGGACAGTATGGCTACACCTTC	CAWSAGQYGYTF
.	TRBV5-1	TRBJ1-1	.	TGCGCCAGCAGCAACGGAGGGACCACTGAAGCTTTCTTT	CASSNGGTTEAFF
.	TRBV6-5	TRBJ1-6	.	TGTGCCAGCATAAGGGGGGGCCATTCACCCCTCCACTTT	CASIRGGHSPLHF
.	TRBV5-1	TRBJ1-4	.	TGCGCCAGCAGCTTGGTACTCGCCTCGGGGGAAAAACTGTTTTTT	CASSLVLASGEKLFF
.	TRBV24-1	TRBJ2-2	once	TGTGCCACCAGTGAGGCACAGGGAGGGACCGGGGAGCTGTTTTTT	CATSEAQGGTGELFF
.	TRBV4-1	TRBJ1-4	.	TGCGCCAGCAGCCAAAAACCCGCCGTCGGGGTTGGTAATGAAAAACTGTTTTTT	CASSQKPAVGVGNEKLFF
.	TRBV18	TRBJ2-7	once	TGTGCCAGCTCACCCCTTCCCACCGGGGTGTACGAGCAGTACTTC	CASSPLPTGVYEQYF
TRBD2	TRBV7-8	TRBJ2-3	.	TGTGCCAGCAGCTTAGAAACTAGCGGCACAGATACGCAGTATTTT	CASSLETSGTDTQYF
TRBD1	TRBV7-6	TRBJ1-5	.	TGTGCCAGCAGCTTAGCGACGGGGACAGGGGGTGATCAGCCCCAGCATTTT	CASSLATGTGGDQPQHF
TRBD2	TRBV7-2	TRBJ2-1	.	TGTGCCAGCAGCTTGAGCGGGGCTGGGAATGAGCAGTTCTTC	CASSLSGAGNEQFF
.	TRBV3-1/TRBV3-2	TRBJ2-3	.	TGTGCCAGCGCTGTAACTAACACAGATACGCAGTATTTT	CASAVTNTDTQYF
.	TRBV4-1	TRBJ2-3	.	TGCGCCAGCAGCCAAGGCATTGCGGGTGGAACTAGCAGGTTAAATACGCAGTATTTT	CASSQGIAGGTSRLNTQYF
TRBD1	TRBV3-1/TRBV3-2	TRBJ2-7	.	TGTGCCAGCAGCTCAGGGACAGTAGCTTACGAGCAGTACTTC	CASSSGTVAYEQYF
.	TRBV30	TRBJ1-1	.	TGTGCCTGGAGTCTCCGGACAGCGAACACTGAAGCTTTCTTT	CAWSLRTANTEAFF
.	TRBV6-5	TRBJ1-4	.	TGTGCCAGCTCGCATTTGGGCAGCTATAATGAAAAACTGTTTTTT	CASSHLGSYNEKLFF
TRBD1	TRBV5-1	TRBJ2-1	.	TGCGCCAGCAGCCGGGACAGGGGTTCGGATGAGCAGTTCTTC	CASSRDRGSDEQFF
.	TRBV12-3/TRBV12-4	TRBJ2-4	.	TGTGCCAGCAACAGGGAGGGGAACATTCAGTACTTC	CASNREGNIQYF
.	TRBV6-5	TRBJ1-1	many	TGTGCCAGCAGTTACTCGCCCCAGGGCTGGAACACTGAAGCTTTCTTT	CASSYSPQGWNTEAFF
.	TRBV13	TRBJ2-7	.	TGTGCCAGCAGCCTAGAAGAGGGTCCCTACGAGCAGTACTTC	CASSLEEGPYEQYF
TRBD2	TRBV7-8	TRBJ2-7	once	TGTGCCAGCAGCCCGGGGGGGCCTGAGCAGTACTTC	CASSPGGPEQYF
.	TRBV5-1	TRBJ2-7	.	TGCGCCAGCAGCTTGTTGCCAGGGGACTACGAGCAGTACTTC	CASSLLPGDYEQYF